This record looks at one T cell receptor beta chain sequence and its context. This entry is derived from a study of blood T cells in healthy people across ages. The use of a sample-barcoded 5' primer and a J-beta primer mix characterized a second PCR of roughly 7 to 11 cycles. A single record per CDR3 protein comes from TCRdb applying MiXCR to the 5' RACE reads. The table includes 700,000 to 950,000 distinct CDR3 sequences, roughly 41% detected once. Material for sequencing was blood. The clonotype originates from a woman aged 55-75 years in good health.

Written as DNA, the CDR3 is TGTGCCTGGATTCTTACAGGGGCGAAAGCTTTCTTT. As protein: CAWILTGAKAFF. The chain links TRBV30 to TRBJ1-1; the match to TRBD1 covers 7 bases. The germline V gene has CDR1 GTSNPN and CDR2 SVGIG (reference sequence). V shed 4 bases and J 9 bases; nucleotides not matched to a gene: 8. This CDR3 is 12 amino acids long.